This T cell receptor beta chain was retrieved from a study of blood T cell repertoires in COVID-19. Study-wide background: Sources were T cells, B-cell-depleted T cells, or PBMCs; the material itself was cDNA or gDNA.

With V trimmed by 8 bases and J by 15 bases, 13 bases remained unmatched. The CDR3 is 12 amino acids. Original processing notes: The assay estimated nucleated cells by amplifying reference gene primers. The method was immunoSEQ multiplex PCR; TCRdb's version includes in-frame clones alone and lacks a portion of them. V, J and clone size were drawn from that table, and D and trimming were deduced from the DNA. The table lists roughly 37,000 clones, 85% of them singletons. Sequencing input: peripheral blood. The TCR was taken from a human donor in a cohort sampled during active COVID-19. The chain recombines TRBV23-1 with TRBJ2-1; 7 nucleotides match TRBD1. TRBV23-1 is marked as an open reading frame, function uncertain. The CDR3 DNA is TGCGCCAGCGTAGGGGGCCTTCCGGGGTGGTTCTTC. It yields the protein CASVGGLPGWFF.